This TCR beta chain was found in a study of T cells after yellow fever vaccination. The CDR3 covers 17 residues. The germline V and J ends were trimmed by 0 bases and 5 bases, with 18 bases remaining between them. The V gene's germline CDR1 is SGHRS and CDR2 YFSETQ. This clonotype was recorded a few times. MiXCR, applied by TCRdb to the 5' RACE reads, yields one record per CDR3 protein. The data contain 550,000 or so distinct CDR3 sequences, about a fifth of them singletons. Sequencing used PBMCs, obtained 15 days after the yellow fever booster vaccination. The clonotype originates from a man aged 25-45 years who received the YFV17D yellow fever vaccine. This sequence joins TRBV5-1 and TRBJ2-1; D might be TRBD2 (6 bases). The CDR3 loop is CASSLGLGRGEHNEQFF. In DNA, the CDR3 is TGCGCCAGCAGCTTGGGCCTTGGGCGGGGCGAGCACAATGAGCAGTTCTTC.